These 19 T cell receptor beta chains share one sample of origin, sequenced in a study of CD8+ T cells in alopecia areata. Stated treatment: oral pan-JAK inhibitor, 5-10 mg twice daily. Sequencing used cDNA as its template, made by extracting RNA and reverse transcribing it. Data came from immunoSEQ multiplex PCR; TCRdb stores just in-frame clones and leaves some out. The sample comprises about 200,000 clones, nearly 60% of which are singletons, and 4.5% to 6% rests with the top ten. The sequencing here drew on CD4+ T cells sorted from blood, taken at week 24, from a patient treated with tofacitinib. Receptor source: a human donor with alopecia areata.

The V gene is TRBV7-8, the J gene TRBJ2-2; TRBD1 matches at 7 bases. This CDR3 is 15 amino acids long. J gave up 1 base and V 5 bases, and 4 bases lay outside the gene matches. Germline CDR1 reads SGHVS; CDR2 reads FQNEAQ. In DNA form, the CDR3 reads TGTGCCAGCAGCCGACGGGACAGGAACACCGGGGAGCTGTTTTTT. Translated, it gives CASSRRDRNTGELFF.

The V gene is TRBV14, the J gene TRBJ1-4, with TRBD1 as a possible D gene (6 bases). The germline V and J ends were trimmed by 1 base and 11 bases, with 8 bases remaining between them. This CDR3 spans 12 amino acids. Germline V gene sequence: CDR1 SGHDN, CDR2 FVKESK. Here the CDR3 reads CASSQVGGKLFF. The CDR3 DNA reads as TGTGCCAGCAGCCAAGTAGGGGGTAAACTGTTTTTT.

The chain couples TRBV5-6 to TRBJ1-2; a possible D gene is TRBD1 (6 bases). This CDR3 has 15 amino acids. The V end was cut by 1 base, the J end by 3 bases, with 13 bases between. CDR1 and CDR2 from the germline V gene are SGHDT and YYEEEE. The CDR3 loop reads CASSLLRYRDYGYTF. CDR3 DNA sequence: TGTGCCAGCAGCTTGCTTAGGTACAGGGACTATGGCTACACCTTC. The variable domain in full, with the rest retrieved from reference TRBV5-6 and TRBJ1-2, is DAGVTQSPTHLIKTRGQQVTLRCSPKSGHDTVSWYQQALGQGPQFIFQYYEEEERQRGNFPDRFSGHQFPNYSSELNVNALLLGDSALYLCASSLLRYRDYGYTFGSGTRLTVV.

The chain couples TRBV10-3 to TRBJ2-5; 12 nucleotides align to TRBD1. This CDR3 is 17 amino acids long. The V segment lost 0 bases and the J segment 4 bases; nucleotides outside the gene matches: 6. Germline assignment: CDR1 ENHRY and CDR2 SYGVKD. CDR3 DNA sequence: TGTGCCATCAGTGAGTCGGAGGGACAGGGGGCTCGAGAGACCCAGTACTTC. As protein: CAISESEGQGARETQYF.

This clone turned up a few times. The CDR3 DNA reads TGTGCCAGCAGCTTAGGTGGGGGGCTCTACGAGCAGTACTTC. Translated, it gives CASSLGGGLYEQYF. V and J are TRBV7-2 and TRBJ2-7; tentatively, D is TRBD1 or TRBD2 (6 bases each). Trimming pared 1 base from V and 3 bases from J, leaving 10 bases between. CDR3 length: 14 residues. Germline CDR1 and CDR2: SGHTA and FQGNSA.

The chain uses TRBV29-1 and TRBJ2-3; D gene uncertain. This CDR3 contains 14 residues. Germline CDR1 is SQVTM and CDR2 is ANQGSEA. V lost 3 bases to trimming and J lost 1 base, with 11 bases between them. The CDR3 DNA sequence: TGCAGCGTTGATTCTGACACCGGCACAGATACGCAGTATTTT. This gives the protein CSVDSDTGTDTQYF.

This clone was detected a few times. J is TRBJ2-5 and V is TRBV23-1; 7 bases line up with TRBD2. TRBV23-1 is sorted into the ORF group, with uncertain function. The CDR3 consists of 13 residues. The junction had 13 bases not matched to a gene; V was cut back by 8 bases and J by 10 bases. Written as DNA, the CDR3 is TGCGCCAGCCTCCGGGGGGTCCCCGTGGACCAGTACTTC. Translation: CASLRGVPVDQYF.

The gene calls are TRBV28 and TRBJ2-1; a possible D gene is TRBD2 (6 bases). The V gene lost 2 bases and the J gene lost 1 base, with 18 bases spanning the gap. The CDR3 has 18 residues. Germline lookup yields CDR1 MDHEN and CDR2 SYDVKM. This chain's CDR3 is CASSLVPSATVSYNEQFF. The CDR3 nucleotides read TGTGCCAGCAGTTTAGTCCCTAGCGCGACCGTATCCTACAATGAGCAGTTCTTC.

This clone has a handful of counts. J is TRBJ2-5 and V is TRBV29-1; the D gene is possibly TRBD1 (5 bases). CDR1 is SQVTM, CDR2 ANQGSEA, per germline. The CDR3 is made up of 13 amino acids. Trimming removed 3 bases at V and 4 bases at J, with 12 bases between. The DNA for the CDR3 is TGCAGCGTTGAGTGGCAGGGCCGAGAGACCCAGTACTTC. It codes for CSVEWQGRETQYF.

V usage is TRBV4-3 and J usage is TRBJ1-6; 7 bases line up with TRBD1. CDR3 size: 17 residues. Per germline, CDR1 LGHNA and CDR2 YSLEER. Losses at the gene ends were 2 bases for V and 7 bases for J; bases not matched to a gene: 11. The CDR3 sequence is CASSQNADRDSNSPLHF. The CDR3 coding sequence is TGCGCCAGCAGCCAAAATGCCGACCGGGACAGCAATTCACCCCTCCACTTT.

V and J are TRBV29-1 and TRBJ1-2; D gene uncertain. This CDR3 is 13 amino acids long. Trimming removed 6 bases at V and 5 bases at J, with 16 bases between. CDR1 and CDR2 (germline): SQVTM, ANQGSEA. The CDR3 DNA reads as TGCAGCGTAAGGACCATTTTATCGTATGGCTACACCTTC. Translated, it gives CSVRTILSYGYTF.

This clone was counted once. V and J are TRBV5-1 and TRBJ1-6, with unresolved D. The V gene's germline CDR1 is SGHRS and CDR2 YFSETQ. V lost 0 bases, J lost 10 bases, and 8 bases lay in between. The CDR3 loop spans 13 amino acids. CDR3 bases: TGCGCCAGCAGCTTGGATAACAGATCACCCCTCCACTTT. Translation gives CASSLDNRSPLHF.

This chain joins TRBV5-1 and TRBJ2-3; 8 positions agree with TRBD2. V was clipped by 0 bases and J by 4 bases; unmatched bases: 10. Germline CDR1 SGHRS, CDR2 YFSETQ. There are 17 residues in the CDR3. This chain's CDR3 is CASSLGSGSIVSDTQYF. For the CDR3, the DNA is TGCGCCAGCAGCTTGGGGAGCGGGAGCATCGTCTCAGATACGCAGTATTTT.

The chain employs TRBV6-5 and TRBJ1-2; the D is unclear. The germline V and J ends were trimmed by 2 bases and 2 bases, with 12 bases remaining between them. Germline-derived CDR1 and CDR2 are MNHEY and SVGAGI. The CDR3 is made up of 15 amino acids. The DNA of the CDR3 is TGTGCCAGCAGTTACAATTCGGCGGTAAACTATGGCTACACCTTC. This codes for CASSYNSAVNYGYTF.

Here the CDR3 reads CASRGGQRANTGELFF. The CDR3 DNA sequence: TGTGCCAGCAGGGGGGGACAGAGAGCGAACACCGGGGAGCTGTTTTTT. The chain recombines TRBV7-2 with TRBJ2-2, with D perhaps matching TRBD1 (7 bases). The V gene lost 6 bases and the J gene lost 0 bases, with 14 bases spanning the gap. In germline, CDR1 is SGHTA, CDR2 FQGNSA. There are 16 residues in the CDR3.

This clone was counted a single time. The DNA of the CDR3 is TGCAGCGTTCTGGGGGCAACCAATCAGCCCCAGCATTTT. Its translation: CSVLGATNQPQHF. The genes are TRBV29-1 and TRBJ1-5; a possible D gene is TRBD1 (6 bases). The CDR3 extends over 13 amino acids. Germline CDR1 and CDR2: SQVTM and ANQGSEA. Trimming left V 5 bases short and J 3 bases short, with 11 bases between.

The chain couples TRBV6-5 to TRBJ2-5; D gene ambiguous. This CDR3 is 11 amino acids long. Looked up from germline, CDR1 is MNHEY and CDR2 is SVGAGI. V was shortened by 2 bases and J by 7 bases, with 5 bases between the two germline ends. The CDR3 here is CASSYRWTQYF. In nucleotides, the CDR3 is TGTGCCAGCAGTTACCGATGGACCCAGTACTTC.

This clone is medium-sized (0.01 to 0.1%). J is TRBJ1-1 and V is TRBV2, with D maybe TRBD1 (5 bases). Germline-derived CDR1 and CDR2 are SNHLY and FYNNEI. V lost 0 bases to trimming and J lost 7 bases, with 15 bases between them. The CDR3 contains 15 residues. Here the CDR3 DNA reads TGTGCCAGCAGTGAAGCGCTGGGGGACGGACTTGAAGCTTTCTTT. It yields the protein CASSEALGDGLEAFF.

This clone was observed a few times. The CDR3 region is CASSRSSGQGRSYEQYF. The CDR3 nucleotides read TGTGCCAGCAGCCGTTCCTCAGGACAGGGACGGAGCTACGAGCAGTACTTC. This sequence joins TRBV7-2 and TRBJ2-7, with 8 bases matching TRBD1. Germline trimming cut 5 bases from V and 3 bases from J; bases unmatched to any gene: 15. The germline CDR1 and CDR2 sequences are SGHTA and FQGNSA. The CDR3 has 17 amino acids.